What follows are 18 T cell receptor beta chains derived from one specimen sequenced in a study of vaccination and CD4 T cells after COVID-19. These receptors have no known antigen. Regarding treatment: approximately nine-day PBMC culture with coronavirus spike peptide pools or control peptides (ViraFEST assay). Sequenced with the Oncomine TCR Beta short-read assay was DNA taken from cultured CD4+ T cells. One entry per CDR3 protein results from TCRdb running MiXCR on the PCR reads. The sample has around 25,000 distinct CDR3 sequences, over 55% seen once. The sequencing used CD4+ T cells from blood, cultured in vitro, collected after SARS-CoV-2 vaccination. These receptors all stem from a human donor who received a COVID-19 vaccine.

The chain employs TRBV19 and TRBJ1-5; TRBD1 might be the D (5 bases). Germline CDR1 LNHDA, CDR2 SQIVND (reference sequence). With 5 bases removed from V and 10 bases from J, the gap between germline ends came to 21 bases. The CDR3 covers 15 residues. The CDR3 loop reads CASSHNRPNRSPQHF. CDR3 nucleotide sequence: TGTGCCAGTAGTCACAACCGACCCAACAGGAGCCCCCAGCATTTT.

The rearrangement links TRBV30 to TRBJ2-7; 13 positions match TRBD2. This CDR3 is built from 13 residues. The germline V gene has CDR1 GTSNPN and CDR2 SVGIG (reference sequence). V shed 6 bases and J 6 bases; nucleotides not matched to a gene: 5. CDR3 in amino acids: CACTSGGAGEQYF. The CDR3 coding sequence is TGTGCCTGTACTAGCGGGGGGGCGGGCGAGCAGTACTTC.

The J gene is TRBJ1-3, the V gene TRBV15; 9 bases agree with TRBD1. The CDR3 is made up of 15 amino acids. V shed 5 bases, J shed 4 bases, and the junction held 6 bases outside the gene matches. Germline CDR1 reads LNHNV; CDR2 reads YYDKDF (reference sequence). The DNA for the CDR3 is TGTGCCACCAGCGCGGGACAGGGCCGCGGAAACACCATATATTTT. Encoded protein: CATSAGQGRGNTIYF.

The gene calls are TRBV10-1 and TRBJ2-7; D might be TRBD2 (6 bases). V was shortened by 5 bases and J by 4 bases, with 12 bases between the two germline ends. The germline CDR1 and CDR2 sequences are WNHNN and SYGVQD (reference sequence). This CDR3 comprises 13 residues. The CDR3 loop reads CASSRSGGYEQYF. Written as DNA, the CDR3 is TGCGCCAGCAGTCGGAGCGGAGGGTACGAGCAGTACTTC.

This clonotype came up a few times. The chain employs TRBV12-3 or TRBV12-4 and TRBJ1-2, with D tentatively TRBD1 (5 bases). Trimming cost V 2 bases and J 5 bases, with 6 bases left between them. The CDR3 runs to 12 residues. The CDR3 bases are TGTGCCAGCAGTTTACAGGGTTATGGCTACACCTTC. This sequence encodes CASSLQGYGYTF.

V gene TRBV2 combines with J gene TRBJ1-5; TRBD1 aligns across 10 bases. The V and J ends lost 6 bases and 5 bases, in that order; junction bases with no gene match: 4. Germline V gives CDR1 SNHLY, CDR2 FYNNEI. This CDR3 is built from 14 residues. The CDR3 DNA reads as TGTGCCAGCAGAGGGACAGGGGTCGATCAGCCCCAGCATTTT. Its translation: CASRGTGVDQPQHF.

The J gene is TRBJ2-2, the V gene TRBV7-9; weak D call: TRBD1 (7 bases). The CDR3 extends over 14 amino acids. Germline V gene lookup returns CDR1 SEHNR and CDR2 FQNEAQ (reference sequence). The V gene lost 7 bases and the J gene lost 2 bases, with 11 bases spanning the gap. The CDR3 DNA sequence: TGTGCCAGCAACCAGGGGGGAAACACCGGGGAGCTGTTTTTT. Encoded protein: CASNQGGNTGELFF. Full variable domain (rest looked up from reference TRBV7-9 and TRBJ2-2): DTGVSQNPRHKITKRGQNVTFRCDPISEHNRLYWYRQTLGQGPEFLTYFQNEAQLEKSRLLSDRFSAERPKGSFSTLEIQRTEQGDSAMYLCASNQGGNTGELFFGEGSRLTVL.

This chain joins TRBV19 and TRBJ2-5, with D perhaps assigned TRBD1 or TRBD2 (5 bases each). This CDR3 has 14 amino acids. Trimming took off 3 bases at V and 4 bases at J, with 12 bases between the two ends. The germline CDR1 and CDR2 sequences are LNHDA and SQIVND (reference sequence). The CDR3 bases are TGTGCCAGTAGTATTTCAGGGAGAAGAGAGACCCAGTACTTC. Its protein is CASSISGRRETQYF.

The chain is built from TRBV20-1 and TRBJ1-1; D ambiguous. Trimming left V 2 bases short and J 4 bases short, with 17 bases between. Germline-derived CDR1 and CDR2 are DFQATT and SNEGSKA (reference sequence). CDR3 length equals 15 residues. In nucleotides, the CDR3 is TGCAGTGCTAGATTACCAGTGGGAGAGAGCACTGAAGCTTTCTTT. It specifies CSARLPVGESTEAFF.

V gene TRBV11-3 combines with J gene TRBJ2-4; TRBD1 is a possible D gene (5 bases). V lost 1 base and J 1 base, leaving 8 bases between the germline ends. Germline CDR1 and CDR2: SGHNT and YENEEA. This CDR3 is built from 15 residues. This chain's CDR3 is CASSLAGPAKNIQYF. The CDR3, as DNA: TGTGCCAGCAGCTTAGCAGGGCCGGCCAAAAACATTCAGTACTTC.

This clonotype has just one count. The V call is TRBV5-3, the J call TRBJ2-7; 9 bases agree with TRBD1. TRBV5-3 is labeled an ORF, and its function is uncertain. CDR3 length equals 16 residues. Trimming cost V 8 bases and J 7 bases; bases outside gene matches: 19. The CDR3 sequence is CASSDLDRGDAGEQYF. As DNA, the CDR3 is TGTGCCAGCAGCGACCTTGACAGGGGGGACGCGGGTGAGCAGTACTTC.

This clonotype turned up a few times. This chain uses TRBV20-1 with TRBJ1-2, with 7 nucleotides matching TRBD1. Germline CDR1 reads DFQATT; CDR2 reads SNEGSKA (reference sequence). V shed 7 bases, J shed 8 bases, and the junction held 7 bases outside the gene matches. The CDR3 is 11 residues long. CDR3 DNA: TGCAGTGTCTCACAGGGGAGAGGCTACACCTTC. Amino acid sequence: CSVSQGRGYTF.

In this sample, this clonotype turned up once. The genes are TRBV7-2 and TRBJ2-5, with 13 bases that match TRBD2. The CDR3 consists of 17 residues. CDR1 SGHTA and CDR2 FQGNSA come from the germline V gene. V was pared by 5 bases and J by 1 base, with 7 bases of the junction left unmatched. CDR3 sequence: CASSQRTSGGLQETQYF. The DNA for the CDR3 is TGTGCCAGCAGCCAAAGGACTAGCGGGGGACTCCAAGAGACCCAGTACTTC.

In this sample, this clonotype turned up a few times. J is TRBJ2-5 and V is TRBV20-1; no definite D call. The V gene's germline CDR1 is DFQATT and CDR2 SNEGSKA (reference sequence). The V and J ends lost 3 bases and 4 bases respectively, with 15 bases between them. The CDR3 has 14 residues. CDR3 loop: CSASFGVAAETQYF. In DNA form, the CDR3 reads TGCAGTGCTAGTTTTGGGGTTGCTGCAGAGACCCAGTACTTC.

The chain is built from TRBV7-9 and TRBJ1-4; TRBD1 might be the D (5 bases). V was clipped by 2 bases and J by 8 bases, with 18 bases between them. CDR1 SEHNR and CDR2 FQNEAQ come from the germline V gene (reference sequence). The CDR3 consists of 16 residues. The chain's CDR3 is CASSLSAGALGEKLFF. Here the CDR3 DNA reads TGTGCCAGCAGCTTATCAGCCGGGGCCCTCGGCGAAAAACTGTTTTTT.

The chain joins TRBV29-1 to TRBJ2-5; a weak D match, TRBD2 (6 bases). There are 12 residues in the CDR3. Trimming pared 6 bases from V and 4 bases from J, leaving 12 bases between. The germline V gene has CDR1 SQVTM and CDR2 ANQGSEA. CDR3 coding DNA: TGCAGCGTCCTCTTGGGGGGAGAGACCCAGTACTTC. The encoded protein is CSVLLGGETQYF.

The rearrangement uses TRBV7-9 and TRBJ1-2; no firm D call. The CDR3 contains 17 residues. CDR1 SEHNR and CDR2 FQNEAQ come from the germline V gene (reference sequence). The V end lost 6 bases, the J end lost 0 bases, and 20 bases lay between the germline ends. The CDR3 DNA reads TGTGCCAGCAGATCAAAAAGCACAAGGGTCGCTAACTATGGCTACACCTTC. Translating gives CASRSKSTRVANYGYTF. Looking up the rest from reference TRBV7-9 and TRBJ1-2 gives the full variable domain: DTGVSQNPRHKITKRGQNVTFRCDPISEHNRLYWYRQTLGQGPEFLTYFQNEAQLEKSRLLSDRFSAERPKGSFSTLEIQRTEQGDSAMYLCASRSKSTRVANYGYTFGSGTRLTVV.

The chain employs TRBV21-1 and TRBJ1-1. TRBV21-1 is described as a pseudogene. There are 18 residues in the CDR3. CDR3 sequence (DNA): TGTGCCAGCAGCAAAGAGTTAGTGAGACCCAAGAGCGCCACTGAAGCTTTCTTT. Amino acids: CASSKELVRPKSATEAFF.